Reported below is one T cell receptor (beta chain). The data are from a study of OX40 agonist ivuxolimab in advanced cancers. Measured with immunoSEQ multiplex PCR; TCRdb has only the in-frame clones, and not every one. The sample yields approximately 100,000 clones, around 88% seen once. This clonotype was sampled from an adult with an advanced solid tumor such as melanoma, head and neck, liver or kidney cancer. The source was CD4+ or CD8+ T cells sorted from blood, collected in a trial of the OX40 agonist ivuxolimab.

Written as DNA, the CDR3 is TGTGCCAGCAGCCCGACGGGTGGCTACGAGCAGTACTTC. It encodes CASSPTGGYEQYF. J is TRBJ2-7 and V is TRBV7-2; D is unclear. V shed 5 bases and J shed 3 bases, with 11 bases lying between them. This CDR3 is 13 amino acids long. Looked up from germline, CDR1 is SGHTA and CDR2 is FQGNSA.